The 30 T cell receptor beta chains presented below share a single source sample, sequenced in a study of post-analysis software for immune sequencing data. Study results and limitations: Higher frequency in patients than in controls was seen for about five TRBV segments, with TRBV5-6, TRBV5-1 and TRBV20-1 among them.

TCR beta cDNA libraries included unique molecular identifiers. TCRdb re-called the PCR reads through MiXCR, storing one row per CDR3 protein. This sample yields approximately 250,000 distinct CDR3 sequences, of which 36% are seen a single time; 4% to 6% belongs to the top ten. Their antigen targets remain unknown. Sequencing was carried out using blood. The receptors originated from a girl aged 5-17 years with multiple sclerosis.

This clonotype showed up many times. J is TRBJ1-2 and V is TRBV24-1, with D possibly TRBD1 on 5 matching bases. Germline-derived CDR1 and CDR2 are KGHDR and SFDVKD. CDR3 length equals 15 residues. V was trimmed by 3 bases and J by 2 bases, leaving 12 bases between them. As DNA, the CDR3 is TGTGCCACCAGTGATCCGACGACAGAAAACTATGGCTACACCTTC. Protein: CATSDPTTENYGYTF.

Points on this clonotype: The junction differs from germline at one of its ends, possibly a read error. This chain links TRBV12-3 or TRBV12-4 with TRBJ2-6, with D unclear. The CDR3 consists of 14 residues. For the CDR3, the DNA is TGTGCCTGCAGTTTAGTTTCTGGGGCCAACGTCCTGACTTTC. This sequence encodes CACSLVSGANVLTF.

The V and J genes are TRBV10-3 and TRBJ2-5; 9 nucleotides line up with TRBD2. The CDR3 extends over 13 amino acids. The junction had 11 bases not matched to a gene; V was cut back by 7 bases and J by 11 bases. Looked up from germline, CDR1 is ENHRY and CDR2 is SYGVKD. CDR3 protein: CAITGDSGGEQYF. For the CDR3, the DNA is TGTGCCATCACTGGAGATAGCGGGGGAGAGCAGTACTTC.

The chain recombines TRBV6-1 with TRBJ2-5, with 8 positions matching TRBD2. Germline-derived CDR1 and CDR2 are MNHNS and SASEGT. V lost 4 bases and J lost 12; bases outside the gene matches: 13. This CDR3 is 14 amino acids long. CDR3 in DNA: TGTGCCAGCAGTGGCCGTCGGGGAGCGGGGGCAGAGTACTTC. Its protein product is CASSGRRGAGAEYF.

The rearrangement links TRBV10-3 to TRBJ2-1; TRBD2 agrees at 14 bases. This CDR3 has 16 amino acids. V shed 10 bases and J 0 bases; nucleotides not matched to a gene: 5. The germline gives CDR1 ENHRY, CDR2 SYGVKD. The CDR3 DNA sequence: TGTGCCACCTCCGGGACTAGCGGGAGCTCCTACAATGAGCAGTTCTTC. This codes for CATSGTSGSSYNEQFF.

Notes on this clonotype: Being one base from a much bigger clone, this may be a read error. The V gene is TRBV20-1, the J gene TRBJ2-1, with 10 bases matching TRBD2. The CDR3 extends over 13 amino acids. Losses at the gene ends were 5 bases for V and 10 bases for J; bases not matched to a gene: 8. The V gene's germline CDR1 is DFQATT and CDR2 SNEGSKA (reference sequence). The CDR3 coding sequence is TGCAGTGCTGGGACTAGCGCTCCCTACGAGCAGTTCTTC. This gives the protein CSAGTSAPYEQFF.

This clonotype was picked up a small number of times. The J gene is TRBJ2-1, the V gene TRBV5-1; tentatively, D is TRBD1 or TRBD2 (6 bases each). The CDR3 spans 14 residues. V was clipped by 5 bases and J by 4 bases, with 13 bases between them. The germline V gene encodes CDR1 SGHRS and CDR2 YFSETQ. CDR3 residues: CASRIGGGYNEQFF. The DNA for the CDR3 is TGCGCCAGCAGGATAGGAGGGGGTTACAATGAGCAGTTCTTC.

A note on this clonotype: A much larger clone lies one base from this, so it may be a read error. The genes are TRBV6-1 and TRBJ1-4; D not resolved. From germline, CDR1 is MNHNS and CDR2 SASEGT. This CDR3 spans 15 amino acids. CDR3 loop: CAGSEANSPTEKLFF. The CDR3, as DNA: TGTGCCGGCAGTGAAGCGAACAGCCCGACTGAAAAACTGTTTTTT.

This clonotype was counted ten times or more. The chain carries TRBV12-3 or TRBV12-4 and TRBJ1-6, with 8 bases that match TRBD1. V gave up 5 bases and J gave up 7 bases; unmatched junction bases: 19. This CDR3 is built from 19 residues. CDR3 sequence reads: CASSPYIGQGKMSNSPLHF. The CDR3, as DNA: TGTGCCAGCAGTCCCTATATCGGACAGGGAAAGATGTCGAATTCACCCCTCCACTTT.

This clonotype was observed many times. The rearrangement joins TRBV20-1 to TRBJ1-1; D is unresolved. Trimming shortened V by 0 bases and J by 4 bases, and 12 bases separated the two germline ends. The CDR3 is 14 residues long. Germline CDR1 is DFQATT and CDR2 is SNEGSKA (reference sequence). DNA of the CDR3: TGCAGTGCTAGAGAGGTAGGGAGGGCCACTGAAGCTTTCTTT. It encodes CSAREVGRATEAFF.

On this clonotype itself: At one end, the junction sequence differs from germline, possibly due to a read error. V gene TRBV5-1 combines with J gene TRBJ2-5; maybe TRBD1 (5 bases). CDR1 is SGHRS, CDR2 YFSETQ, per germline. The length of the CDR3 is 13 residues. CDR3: CASSLGGLETRYF. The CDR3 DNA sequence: TGCGCCAGCAGCTTGGGGGGCCTAGAGACCCGGTACTTC.

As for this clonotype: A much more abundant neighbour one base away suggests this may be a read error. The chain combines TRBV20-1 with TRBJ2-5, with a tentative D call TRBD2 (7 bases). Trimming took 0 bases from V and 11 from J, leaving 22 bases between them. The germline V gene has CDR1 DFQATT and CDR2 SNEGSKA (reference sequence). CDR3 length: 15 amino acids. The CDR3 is CSARDRTGGWNEQYF. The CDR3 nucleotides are TGCAGTGCTAGAGATCGCACGGGGGGCTGGAATGAGCAGTACTTC.

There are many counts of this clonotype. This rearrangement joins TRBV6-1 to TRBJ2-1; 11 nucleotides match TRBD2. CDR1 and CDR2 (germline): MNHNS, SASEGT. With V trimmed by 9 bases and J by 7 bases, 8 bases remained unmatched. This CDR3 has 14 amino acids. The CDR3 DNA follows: TGTGCCAGTTTAGGACTAGCGGGTGAGAATGAGCAGTTCTTC. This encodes CASLGLAGENEQFF.

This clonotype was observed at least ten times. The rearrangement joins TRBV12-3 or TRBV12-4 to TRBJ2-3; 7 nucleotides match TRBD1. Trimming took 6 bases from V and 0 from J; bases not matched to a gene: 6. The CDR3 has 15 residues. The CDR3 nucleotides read TGTGCCAGCAGCCGGGACAGTGCTAGCACAGATACGCAGTATTTT. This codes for CASSRDSASTDTQYF.

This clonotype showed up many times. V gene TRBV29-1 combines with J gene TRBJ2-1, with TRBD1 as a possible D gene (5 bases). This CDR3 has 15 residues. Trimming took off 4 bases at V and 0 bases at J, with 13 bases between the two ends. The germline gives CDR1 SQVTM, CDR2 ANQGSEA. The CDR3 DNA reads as TGCAGCGTTGGGACCCAGGGTTACTCCTACAATGAGCAGTTCTTC. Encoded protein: CSVGTQGYSYNEQFF.

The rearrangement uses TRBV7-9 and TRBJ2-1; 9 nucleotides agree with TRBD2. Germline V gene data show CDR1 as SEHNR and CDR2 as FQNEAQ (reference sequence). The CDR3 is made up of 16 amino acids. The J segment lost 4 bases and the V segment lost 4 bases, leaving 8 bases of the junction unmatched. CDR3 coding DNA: TGTGCCAGCAGCTCCCCTGGAGCGGGAGGATACAATGAGCAGTTCTTC. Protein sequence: CASSSPGAGGYNEQFF.

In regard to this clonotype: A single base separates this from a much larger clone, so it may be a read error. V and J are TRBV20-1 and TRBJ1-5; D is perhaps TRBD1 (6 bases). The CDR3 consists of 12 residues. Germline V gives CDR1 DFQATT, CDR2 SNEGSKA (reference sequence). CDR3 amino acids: CRAKQGNQPQHF. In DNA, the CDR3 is TGCAGGGCTAAACAGGGAAATCAGCCCCAGCATTTT.

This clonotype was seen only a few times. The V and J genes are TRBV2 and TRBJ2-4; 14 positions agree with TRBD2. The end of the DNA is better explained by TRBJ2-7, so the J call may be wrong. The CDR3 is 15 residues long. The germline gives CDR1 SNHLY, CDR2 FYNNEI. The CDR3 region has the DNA TGTGCCAGCAGCTTGGGACTAGCGGGAGTGTACGAGCAGTACTTC. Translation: CASSLGLAGVYEQYF.

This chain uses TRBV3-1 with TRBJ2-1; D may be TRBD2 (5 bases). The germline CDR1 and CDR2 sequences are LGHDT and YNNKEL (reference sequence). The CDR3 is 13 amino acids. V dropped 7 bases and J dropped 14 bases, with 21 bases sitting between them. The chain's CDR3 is CASNLPGLDTKFF. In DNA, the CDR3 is TGTGCCAGCAACCTCCCCGGACTTGATACGAAGTTCTTC.

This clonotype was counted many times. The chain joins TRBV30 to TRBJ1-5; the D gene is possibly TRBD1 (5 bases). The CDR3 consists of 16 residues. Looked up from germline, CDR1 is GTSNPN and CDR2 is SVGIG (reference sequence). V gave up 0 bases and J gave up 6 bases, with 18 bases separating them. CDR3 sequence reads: CAWSVPGTRAGQPQHF. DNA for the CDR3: TGTGCCTGGAGTGTCCCCGGGACTAGGGCGGGTCAGCCCCAGCATTTT.

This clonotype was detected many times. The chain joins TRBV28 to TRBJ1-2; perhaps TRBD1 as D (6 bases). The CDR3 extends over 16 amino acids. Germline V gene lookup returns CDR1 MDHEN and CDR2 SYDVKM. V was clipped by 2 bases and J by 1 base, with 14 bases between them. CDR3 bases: TGTGCCAGCAGTTTAGGGGGGCAGGGAGATAACTATGGCTACACCTTC. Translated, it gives CASSLGGQGDNYGYTF.

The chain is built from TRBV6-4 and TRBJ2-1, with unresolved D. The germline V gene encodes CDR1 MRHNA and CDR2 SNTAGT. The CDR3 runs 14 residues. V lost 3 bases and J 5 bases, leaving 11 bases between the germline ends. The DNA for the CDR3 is TGTGCCAGCAGTGATCTGAACGGAGACAATGAGCAGTTCTTC. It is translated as CASSDLNGDNEQFF.

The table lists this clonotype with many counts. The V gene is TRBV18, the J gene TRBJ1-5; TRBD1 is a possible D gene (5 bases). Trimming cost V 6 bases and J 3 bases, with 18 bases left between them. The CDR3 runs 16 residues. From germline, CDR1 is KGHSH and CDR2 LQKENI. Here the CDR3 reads CASSGRYDSINQPQHF. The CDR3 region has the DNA TGTGCCAGCTCCGGGAGGTACGACAGTATCAATCAGCCCCAGCATTTT.

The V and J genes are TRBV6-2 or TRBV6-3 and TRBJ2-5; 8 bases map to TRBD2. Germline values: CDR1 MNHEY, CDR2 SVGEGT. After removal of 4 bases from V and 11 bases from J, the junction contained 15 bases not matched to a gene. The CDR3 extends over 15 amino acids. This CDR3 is CASSLGLGRTDEQYF. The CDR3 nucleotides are TGTGCCAGCAGTTTGGGACTAGGAAGAACCGATGAGCAGTACTTC.

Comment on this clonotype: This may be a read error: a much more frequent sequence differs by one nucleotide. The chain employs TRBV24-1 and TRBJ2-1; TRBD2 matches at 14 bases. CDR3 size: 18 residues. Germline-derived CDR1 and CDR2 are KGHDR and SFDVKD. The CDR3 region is CVTSEGTSGRSEYNEQFF. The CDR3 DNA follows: TGTGTCACCAGTGAGGGGACTAGCGGGAGAAGTGAGTACAATGAGCAGTTCTTC.

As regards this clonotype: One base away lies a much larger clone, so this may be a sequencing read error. CDR3 sequence: CTSSASSPSRGNQPQHF. The CDR3 DNA is TGTACCAGCAGTGCTTCCTCTCCGTCCAGGGGCAATCAGCCCCAGCATTTT. This sequence joins TRBV25-1 and TRBJ1-5; the D gene is possibly TRBD1 (5 bases). Germline CDR1 reads MGHDK; CDR2 reads SYGVNS. The CDR3 is 17 residues long.

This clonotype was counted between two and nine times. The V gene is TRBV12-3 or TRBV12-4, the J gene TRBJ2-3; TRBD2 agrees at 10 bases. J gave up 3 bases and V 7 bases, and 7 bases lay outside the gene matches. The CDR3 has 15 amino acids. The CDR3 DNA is TGTGCCAGCACCCCTCTAGCGGGAGCTACAGATACGCAGTATTTT. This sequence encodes CASTPLAGATDTQYF.

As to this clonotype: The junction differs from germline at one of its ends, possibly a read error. The DNA for the CDR3 is TGTGCCAGCAGGGGCCCAGGGACTAATGAAAAACGGTTTTTT. It yields the protein CASRGPGTNEKRFF. This rearrangement joins TRBV6-2 or TRBV6-3 to TRBJ1-4; D perhaps matches TRBD1 (5 bases). Germline CDR1 is MNHEY and CDR2 is SVGEGT. CDR3 length equals 14 residues.

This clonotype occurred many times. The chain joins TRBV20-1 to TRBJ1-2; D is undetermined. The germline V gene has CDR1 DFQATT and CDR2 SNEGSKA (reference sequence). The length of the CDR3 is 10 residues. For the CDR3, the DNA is TGCAGCCTCCAGTCCTATGGCTACACCTTC. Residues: CSLQSYGYTF.

CDR3 protein: CASRGPLGASYEQYF. As DNA, the CDR3 is TGTGCCAGCAGGGGTCCCCTGGGGGCATCCTACGAGCAGTACTTC. The rearrangement links TRBV6-5 to TRBJ2-7; possibly TRBD1 for D (6 bases). Between the trimmed V and J ends, which lost 6 bases and 1 base, there was a span of 16 bases. The CDR3 runs to 15 residues. Per germline, CDR1 MNHEY and CDR2 SVGAGI.